The text below deals with one TCR beta chain. Its antigen remains unknown. The data originate from a study of cytomegalovirus exposure and HLA in healthy donors. General study findings and limits: Using the classifier, cytomegalovirus status was reportedly diagnosed with high specificity and sensitivity. The authors later found HLA-associated TCR beta chains more clonally expanded than equally common others. HLA alleles showed associations with some 17,000 TCR beta sequences in a later analysis, at a 0.05 false discovery rate.

A multiplex PCR was run with 60 Vbeta primers and 13 Jbeta primers. Using immunoSEQ multiplex PCR, the repertoire was profiled, and TCRdb retains in-frame clones only, with some absent. The table lists about 100,000 clones, 82% of them singletons. The CDR3 covers 13 residues. Trimming cost V 0 bases and J 9 bases, with 15 bases left between them. Germline V gene data show CDR1 as GTSNPN and CDR2 as SVGIG (reference sequence). This receptor was identified in a young man in good health and CMV-seropositive. The gene calls are TRBV30 and TRBJ2-7; unclear D gene. The source material was PBMCs. The CDR3 spells CAWSVQIRFGQYF. As DNA, the CDR3 is TGTGCCTGGAGTGTACAGATCCGGTTTGGGCAGTACTTC. The variable domain in full, completed from reference TRBV30 and TRBJ2-7, reads SQTIHQWPATLVQPVGSPLSLECTVEGTSNPNLYWYRQAAGRGLQLLFYSVGIGQISSEVPQNLSASRPQDRQFILSSKKLLLSDSGFYLCAWSVQIRFGQYFGPGTRLTVT.